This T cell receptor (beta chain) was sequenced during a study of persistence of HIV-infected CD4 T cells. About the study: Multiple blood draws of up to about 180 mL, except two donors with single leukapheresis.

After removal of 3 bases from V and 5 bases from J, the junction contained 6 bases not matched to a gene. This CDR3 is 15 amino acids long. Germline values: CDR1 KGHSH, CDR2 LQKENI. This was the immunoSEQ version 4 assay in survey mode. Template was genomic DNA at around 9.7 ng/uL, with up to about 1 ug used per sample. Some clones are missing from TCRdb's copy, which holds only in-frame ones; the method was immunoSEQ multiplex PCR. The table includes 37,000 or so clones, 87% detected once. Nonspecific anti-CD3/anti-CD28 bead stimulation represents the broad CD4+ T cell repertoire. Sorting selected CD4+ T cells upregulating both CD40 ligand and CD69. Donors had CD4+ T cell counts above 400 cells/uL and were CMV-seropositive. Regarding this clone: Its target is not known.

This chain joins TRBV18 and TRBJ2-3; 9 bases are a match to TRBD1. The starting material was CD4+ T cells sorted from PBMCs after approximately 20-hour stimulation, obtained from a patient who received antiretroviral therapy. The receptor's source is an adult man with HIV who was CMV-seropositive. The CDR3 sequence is CASSPGTGQRDTQYF. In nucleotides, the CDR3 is TGTGCCAGCTCACCCGGGACAGGGCAGAGAGATACGCAGTATTTT.